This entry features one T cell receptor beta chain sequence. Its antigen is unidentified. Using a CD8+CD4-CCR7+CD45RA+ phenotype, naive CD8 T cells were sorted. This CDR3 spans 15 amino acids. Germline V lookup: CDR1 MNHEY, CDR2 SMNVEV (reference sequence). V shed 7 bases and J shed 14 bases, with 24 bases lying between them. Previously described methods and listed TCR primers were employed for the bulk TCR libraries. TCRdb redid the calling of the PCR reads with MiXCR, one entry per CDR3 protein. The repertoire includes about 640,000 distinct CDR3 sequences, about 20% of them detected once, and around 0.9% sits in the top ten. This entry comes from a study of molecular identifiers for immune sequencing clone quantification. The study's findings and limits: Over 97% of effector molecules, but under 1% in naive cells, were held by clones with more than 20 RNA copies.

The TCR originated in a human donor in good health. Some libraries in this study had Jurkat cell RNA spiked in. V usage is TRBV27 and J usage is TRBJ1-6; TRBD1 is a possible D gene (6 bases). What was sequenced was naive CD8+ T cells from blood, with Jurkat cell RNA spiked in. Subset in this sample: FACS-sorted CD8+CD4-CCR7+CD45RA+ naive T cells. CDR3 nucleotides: TGTGCCAGCAATCCAGCCGGGGGGGCGATTGTATCCCTCCACTTT. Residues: CASNPAGGAIVSLHF.